This T cell receptor beta chain was retrieved from a study of cytotoxic CD8 clonotypes in ibrutinib-treated CLL. Study background: By median around 66 months, approximately twelve had progressed and around 14 stayed remitted; responses had been 2 complete and some 24 partial. Study results and limitations: Few clonotypes were public, and these shrank or held steady under treatment. Higher clonality was seen at ibrutinib response and a return toward baseline at progression.

This CDR3 is 16 amino acids long. Per the germline V gene, CDR1 is SGHNT and CDR2 is YYREEE (reference sequence). With V trimmed by 4 bases and J by 2 bases, 10 bases remained unmatched. TCRdb's table, derived via immunoSEQ multiplex PCR, lists solely in-frame clones and lacks some. Here the sample spans some 61,000 clones, about two thirds being singletons. As for this clone: Its antigen remains unknown.

V usage is TRBV5-4 and J usage is TRBJ1-1; TRBD1 matches 8 bases. The source is a human donor with chronic lymphocytic leukemia. The sequences come from PBMCs, collected after 12 months of ibrutinib treatment. The CDR3 DNA follows: TGTGCCAGCAGCCGAACAGGGGGGATCATAAACACTGAAGCTTTCTTT. Protein sequence: CASSRTGGIINTEAFF.